This T cell receptor beta chain was identified during a study of OX40 agonist ivuxolimab in advanced cancers. Study-level background: All patients had ivuxolimab intravenously every 2 weeks at 0.01 to 10 mg/kg. Averaging 60 years in age, with a range of roughly 23 to 80, the cohort was 65% to 90% male.

Trimming cost V 3 bases and J 2 bases, with 8 bases left between them. CDR3 length: 14 residues. Germline V gene data show CDR1 as SNHLY and CDR2 as FYNNEI. Broader study findings: More expanded clones were seen, on average, in CD8+ T cells than in CD4+.

Profiling relied on immunoSEQ multiplex PCR, and the TCRdb table lists in-frame clones only, not all of them. The table lists under 55,000 clones, approximately 85% of them singletons, with around 2.1% in the top ten. As to this clone: Its antigen is not identified.

It was autoimmune disease history or systemic immunosuppression that excluded patients. The sequence derives from an adult with an advanced solid tumor such as melanoma, head and neck, liver or kidney cancer. The material sequenced was CD4+ or CD8+ T cells sorted from blood, taken in a trial of the OX40 agonist ivuxolimab. The chain uses TRBV2 and TRBJ2-1; D is uncertain. In DNA form, the CDR3 reads TGTGCCAGCAGTGACGCAGGTACCTACAATGAGCAGTTCTTC. Residues: CASSDAGTYNEQFF.